The rows below give T cell receptor beta chains drawn from one sample of a study of blood T cells in healthy people across ages. Each CDR3 protein is one row after TCRdb ran MiXCR on the 5' RACE reads. This sample carries over 1,300,000 distinct CDR3 sequences, approximately 59% of them seen once, and the ten largest clones take about 6.3%. Input material: blood. These receptor sequences come from a man in his late teens or twenties in good health. Both conserved end residues are part of each CDR3. D genes are given only for firm matches. The listing skips clone size in some rows; elsewhere it reads once, few, many or a size class.

j_gene,v_gene,abundance,d_gene,CDR3aa,CDR3nt
TRBJ2-3,TRBV10-1,few,TRBD1,CASSESRQGLSTDTQYF,TGCGCCAGCAGTGAGAGTCGACAGGGCCTAAGCACAGATACGCAGTATTTT
TRBJ1-1,TRBV25-1,NA,TRBD1,CASSEWGTGVAFF,TGTGCCAGCAGTGAATGGGGGACAGGGGTAGCTTTCTTT
TRBJ2-3,TRBV29-1,NA,TRBD2,CSPREAGRMTDTQYF,TGCAGCCCCCGGGAAGCGGGAAGGATGACAGATACGCAGTATTTT
TRBJ2-7,TRBV2,NA,NA,CASKLPATGTYEQYF,TGTGCCAGCAAATTGCCAGCGACAGGAACCTACGAGCAGTACTTC
TRBJ1-1,TRBV29-1,NA,TRBD1,CSVTDRRDTEAFF,TGCAGCGTCACGGACAGGCGGGACACTGAAGCTTTCTTT
TRBJ2-2,TRBV4-3,NA,NA,CASSPGRGFTGELFF,TGCGCCAGCAGCCCAGGCCGGGGCTTCACCGGGGAGCTGTTTTTT
TRBJ2-1,TRBV29-1,NA,NA,CGVEAAVGNEQFF,TGCGGCGTTGAAGCCGCAGTGGGTAATGAGCAGTTCTTC
TRBJ1-1,TRBV27,few,NA,CASSLAGRYTEAFF,TGTGCCAGCAGTTTGGCGGGGAGGTACACTGAAGCTTTCTTT
TRBJ2-5,TRBV29-1,few,NA,CSVARPQETQYF,TGCAGCGTTGCCCGGCCTCAAGAGACCCAGTACTTC
TRBJ2-1,TRBV6-5,NA,TRBD1,CASATGTGIYNEQFF,TGTGCCAGCGCCACCGGGACAGGGATCTACAATGAGCAGTTCTTC
TRBJ2-3,TRBV7-7,NA,NA,CASSLAAVGTDTQYF,TGTGCCAGCAGCTTAGCAGCGGTTGGCACAGATACGCAGTATTTT